Below are 21 T cell receptor beta chains sequenced from a single sample in a study of Graves' ophthalmopathy and Graves' hyperthyroidism. RNA transcripts provided the template for amplifying TCR beta CDR3 regions. HTBI-primed first-round RT-PCR preceded second-round multiplex PCR. TCRdb independently ran MiXCR on the multiplex PCR reads; one entry per CDR3 protein. The table records about 400,000 distinct CDR3 sequences, around 19% of them present only once. Sequenced input: peripheral blood. The receptors shown here come from a woman aged 18-29 years with Graves' ophthalmopathy.

There are many counts of this clonotype. This chain uses TRBV20-1 with TRBJ2-5, with D unclear. The CDR3 loop spans 14 amino acids. The germline V gene encodes CDR1 DFQATT and CDR2 SNEGSKA (reference sequence). V gave up 2 bases and J gave up 5 bases, with 15 bases separating them. CDR3 region: CSARPTRFGETQYF. The CDR3 nucleotides are TGCAGTGCTAGACCCACCAGGTTTGGGGAGACCCAGTACTTC.

This clonotype has a count of ten or more. The chain combines TRBV29-1 with TRBJ2-5; D is perhaps TRBD2 (5 bases). Germline V gene data show CDR1 as SQVTM and CDR2 as ANQGSEA. This CDR3 spans 12 amino acids. The germline V and J ends were trimmed by 5 bases and 5 bases, with 12 bases remaining between them. The CDR3 nucleotides are TGCAGCGTTATGAGGGATGAGGAGACCCAGTACTTC. As protein: CSVMRDEETQYF.

The table lists this clonotype with many counts. The rearrangement joins TRBV12-3 or TRBV12-4 to TRBJ2-5, with D possibly TRBD2 on 6 matching bases. The CDR3 has 13 residues. V gave up 8 bases and J gave up 5 bases, with 15 bases separating them. CDR3 sequence reads: CASALGGTETQYF. The CDR3 region has the DNA TGTGCCAGCGCTCTGGGGGGTACGGAGACCCAGTACTTC.

This clonotype was observed a few times. This sequence joins TRBV12-3 or TRBV12-4 and TRBJ1-6; D unresolved. The CDR3 length is 14 residues. The V gene lost 5 bases and the J gene lost 8 bases, with 13 bases spanning the gap. The CDR3 DNA reads TGTGCCAGCAGTCAAGGGCTTAGGGATTCACCCCTCCACTTT. Its protein product is CASSQGLRDSPLHF.

This clonotype occurred many times. The CDR3 sequence: CASRDQGFTEAFF. CDR3 DNA sequence: TGTGCCAGCAGAGACCAGGGGTTCACTGAAGCTTTCTTT. The chain employs TRBV28 and TRBJ1-1, with D possibly matching TRBD1 (6 bases). V was shortened by 6 bases and J by 4 bases, with 12 bases between the two germline ends. Germline lookup yields CDR1 MDHEN and CDR2 SYDVKM. The CDR3 length is 13 residues.

The chain has TRBV12-3 or TRBV12-4 and TRBJ2-7; 11 bases match TRBD2. The CDR3 has 14 residues. The V segment lost 6 bases and the J segment 3 bases; nucleotides outside the gene matches: 4. In DNA, the CDR3 is TGTGCCAGCAGAGGGACTAGCGGCCTCTACGAGCAGTACTTC. Protein: CASRGTSGLYEQYF.

The rearrangement uses TRBV28 and TRBJ2-4; 10 nucleotides line up with TRBD2. The CDR3 is made up of 13 amino acids. Trimming at V came to 8 bases and at J to 3 bases, leaving 1 base not matched to a gene. Germline V gene data show CDR1 as MDHEN and CDR2 as SYDVKM. The CDR3 region is CASGLADKNIQYF. CDR3 bases: TGTGCCAGCGGACTAGCGGACAAAAACATTCAGTACTTC. The complete variable domain, with remaining parts taken from reference TRBV28 and TRBJ2-4, reads DVKVTQSSRYLVKRTGEKVFLECVQDMDHENMFWYRQDPGLGLRLIYFSYDVKMKEKGDIPEGYSVSREKKERFSLILESASTNQTSMYLCASGLADKNIQYFGAGTRLSVL.

This clonotype was seen many times. V gene TRBV6-1 combines with J gene TRBJ2-5, with D perhaps TRBD2 (5 bases). The CDR3 contains 12 residues. From germline, CDR1 is MNHNS and CDR2 SASEGT. V was shortened by 10 bases and J by 2 bases, with 11 bases between the two germline ends. CDR3 sequence (DNA): TGTGCCACTGCGGACTGGCAAGAGACCCAGTACTTC. As protein: CATADWQETQYF.

This clonotype was seen ten or more times. The J gene is TRBJ1-5, the V gene TRBV24-1; weak D call: TRBD1 (6 bases). CDR1 KGHDR and CDR2 SFDVKD come from the germline V gene. V was cut by 4 bases and J by 0 bases, with 15 bases left in between. CDR3 size: 17 residues. CDR3 DNA sequence: TGTGCCACCAGTGAGCTTCGGACAGAAGATAGCAATCAGCCCCAGCATTTT. This codes for CATSELRTEDSNQPQHF.

This clonotype was observed at least ten times. The chain has TRBV6-2 or TRBV6-3 and TRBJ1-5; a possible D gene is TRBD1 (6 bases). V lost 1 base and J lost 0, with 10 bases in between. CDR1 and CDR2 from the germline V gene are MNHEY and SVGEGT. CDR3 size: 16 residues. The CDR3 nucleotides read TGTGCCAGCAGTTACTTCGGACAGTATAGCAATCAGCCCCAGCATTTT. Translating it yields CASSYFGQYSNQPQHF.

This clonotype has a count of ten or more. This chain joins TRBV20-1 and TRBJ2-2, with TRBD1 matching over 7 bases. Trimming cost V 4 bases and J 7 bases; bases outside gene matches: 12. In germline, CDR1 is DFQATT, CDR2 SNEGSKA (reference sequence). The CDR3 is 15 residues long. The CDR3 nucleotides read TGCAGTGCTACGGTACTGAGGGGGCAAAACGGGGAGCTGTTTTTT. Translating it yields CSATVLRGQNGELFF.

This clonotype was observed at least ten times. This chain joins TRBV12-3 or TRBV12-4 and TRBJ2-7, with 9 bases aligning to TRBD2. Trimming took 2 bases from V and 3 from J; bases not matched to a gene: 2. The CDR3 contains 14 residues. CDR3 sequence reads: CASSLTTSGYEQYF. The CDR3 DNA reads TGTGCCAGCAGTTTAACGACTAGCGGCTACGAGCAGTACTTC.

This clonotype was seen at least ten times. The chain recombines TRBV11-2 with TRBJ2-5; D unresolved. Germline loops: CDR1 SGHAT, CDR2 FQNNGV. This CDR3 is built from 14 residues. V lost 0 bases to trimming and J lost 1 base, with 6 bases between them. DNA of the CDR3: TGTGCCAGCAGCTTAGATCCCGTCCAAGAGACCCAGTACTTC. Its translation: CASSLDPVQETQYF. Full variable domain (outside the CDR3, taken from reference TRBV11-2 and TRBJ2-5): EAGVAQSPRYKIIEKRQSVAFWCNPISGHATLYWYQQILGQGPKLLIQFQNNGVVDDSQLPKDRFSAERLKGVDSTLKIQPAKLEDSAVYLCASSLDPVQETQYFGPGTRLLVL.

In its sample, this clonotype was seen many times. This chain connects TRBV7-3 to TRBJ2-7, with a tentative D call TRBD1 (5 bases). CDR3 length equals 14 residues. Trimming left V 1 base short and J 6 bases short, with 13 bases between. Germline-derived CDR1 and CDR2 are SGHTA and FQGTGA. This CDR3 is CASSLSPGNGEQYF. The CDR3 nucleotides read TGTGCCAGCAGCTTAAGCCCAGGGAATGGCGAGCAGTACTTC. Supplemented by reference TRBV7-3 and TRBJ2-7, the full variable domain reads GAGVSQTPSNKVTEKGKYVELRCDPISGHTALYWYRQSLGQGPEFLIYFQGTGAADDSGLPNDRFFAVRPEGSVSTLKIQRTERGDSAVYLCASSLSPGNGEQYFGPGTRLTVT.

This clonotype was seen once. This chain connects TRBV6-5 to TRBJ2-7; 7 bases are shared with TRBD2. V was pared by 2 bases and J by 1 base, with 5 bases of the junction left unmatched. The V gene's germline CDR1 is MNHEY and CDR2 SVGAGI. This CDR3 contains 15 residues. CDR3 region: CASSYAASGSYEQYF. The CDR3 DNA is TGTGCCAGCAGTTACGCCGCTAGCGGTTCCTACGAGCAGTACTTC.

The chain links TRBV20-1 to TRBJ2-6; D may be TRBD2 (6 bases). This CDR3 is 16 amino acids long. Germline assignment: CDR1 DFQATT and CDR2 SNEGSKA (reference sequence). Trimming shortened V by 7 bases and J by 0 bases, and 16 bases separated the two germline ends. CDR3 DNA: TGCAGTGGAGCGGGTGGGCAGACCTCTGGGGCCAACGTCCTGACTTTC. It encodes CSGAGGQTSGANVLTF.

In its sample, this clonotype was seen many times. The chain combines TRBV6-2 or TRBV6-3 with TRBJ2-5; D remains ambiguous. The V end was cut by 3 bases, the J end by 1 base, with 9 bases between. The germline V gene has CDR1 MNHEY and CDR2 SVGEGT. CDR3 size: 14 residues. DNA for the CDR3: TGTGCCAGCAGTTATACAAGATCCCAAGAGACCCAGTACTTC. Protein product: CASSYTRSQETQYF.

This clonotype came up many times. The chain is built from TRBV15 and TRBJ2-7; perhaps TRBD1 as D (5 bases). This CDR3 is built from 16 residues. The V end was cut by 0 bases, the J end by 0 bases, with 12 bases between. Germline V gives CDR1 LNHNV, CDR2 YYDKDF (reference sequence). This CDR3 is CATSRDLGPFSYEQYF. In DNA form, the CDR3 reads TGTGCCACCAGCAGAGATCTGGGGCCTTTCTCCTACGAGCAGTACTTC.

Ten or more counts support this clonotype. The chain couples TRBV6-5 to TRBJ2-7, with D maybe TRBD1 (5 bases). V lost 2 bases, J lost 3 bases, and 11 bases lay in between. In germline, CDR1 is MNHEY, CDR2 SVGAGI. The CDR3 is 14 amino acids. The CDR3 bases are TGTGCCAGCAGTTACCTTCAGGGCGGCTACGAGCAGTACTTC. As protein: CASSYLQGGYEQYF.

The table lists this clonotype with many counts. The chain links TRBV4-1 to TRBJ1-6; TRBD1 matches at 9 bases. Looked up from germline, CDR1 is MGHRA and CDR2 is YSYEKL. There are 15 residues in the CDR3. The trim removed 6 bases at V and 7 bases at J, leaving 7 bases unmatched. The CDR3 nucleotides are TGCGCCAGCAGGCCCCCGGGACAGGGAAATTCACCCCTCCACTTT. Encoded protein: CASRPPGQGNSPLHF.

This clonotype has ten or more counts. The gene calls are TRBV27 and TRBJ2-4, with D unclear. The CDR3 has 15 residues. Germline V gene lookup returns CDR1 MNHEY and CDR2 SMNVEV (reference sequence). The V end was cut by 2 bases, the J end by 7 bases, with 15 bases between. CDR3 amino acids: CASSLPFRVLNIQYF. For the CDR3, the DNA is TGTGCCAGCAGTTTACCTTTCCGGGTCCTCAACATTCAGTACTTC.